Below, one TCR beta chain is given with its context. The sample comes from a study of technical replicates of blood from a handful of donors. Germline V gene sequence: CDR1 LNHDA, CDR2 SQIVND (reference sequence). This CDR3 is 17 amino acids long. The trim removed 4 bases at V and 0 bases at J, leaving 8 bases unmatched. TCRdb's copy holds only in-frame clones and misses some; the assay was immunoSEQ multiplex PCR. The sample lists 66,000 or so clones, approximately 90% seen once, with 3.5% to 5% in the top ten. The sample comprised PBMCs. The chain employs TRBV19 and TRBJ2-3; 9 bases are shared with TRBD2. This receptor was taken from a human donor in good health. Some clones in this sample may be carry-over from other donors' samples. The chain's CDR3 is CASSRASGDTSTDTQYF. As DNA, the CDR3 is TGTGCCAGTAGTAGGGCTAGCGGGGATACTAGCACAGATACGCAGTATTTT. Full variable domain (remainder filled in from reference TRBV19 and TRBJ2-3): DGGITQSPKYLFRKEGQNVTLSCEQNLNHDAMYWYRQDPGQGLRLIYYSQIVNDFQKGDIAEGYSVSREKKESFPLTVTSAQKNPTAFYLCASSRASGDTSTDTQYFGPGTRLTVL.